The 23 T cell receptor beta chains below all came from one sample that was sequenced in a study of blood T cell repertoires in COVID-19. Clones were read by immunoSEQ multiplex PCR, and TCRdb kept only the in-frame ones, dropping some. The repertoire holds about 80,000 clones, with over 75% as singletons. The source material was peripheral blood. Every receptor here comes from a man aged 80 or over with acute or convalescent COVID-19.

The gene calls are TRBV6-5 and TRBJ2-1; 9 nucleotides agree with TRBD2. This CDR3 is built from 14 residues. Losses at the gene ends were 5 bases for V and 5 bases for J; bases not matched to a gene: 4. CDR1 is MNHEY, CDR2 SVGAGI, per germline. The CDR3 DNA reads as TGTGCCAGCAGTCTAGGACTAGCGAACAATGAGCAGTTCTTC. As protein: CASSLGLANNEQFF.

The rearrangement links TRBV27 to TRBJ2-7; D is possibly TRBD1 (6 bases). V lost 5 bases and J lost 2, with 16 bases in between. Germline V gives CDR1 MNHEY, CDR2 SMNVEV (reference sequence). The CDR3 length is 15 residues. In nucleotides, the CDR3 is TGTGCCAGCAGTCCTTATTTGGCAGGGGCCTACGAGCAGTACTTC. Encoded protein: CASSPYLAGAYEQYF.

This clone was counted once. The CDR3 protein is CASRPPGQGAKAFF. The CDR3 DNA is TGTGCCAGCAGACCCCCGGGACAGGGGGCTAAAGCTTTCTTT. The rearrangement joins TRBV6-5 to TRBJ1-1, with 12 bases matching TRBD1. The CDR3 sequence is 14 residues long. Unmatched junction bases numbered 8, after V lost 6 bases and J lost 9 bases. Germline CDR1 MNHEY, CDR2 SVGAGI.

The rearrangement uses TRBV3-1 (or the pseudogene TRBV3-2) and TRBJ1-2, with D perhaps TRBD1 (6 bases). Trimming pared 4 bases from V and 7 bases from J, leaving 10 bases between. CDR1 is LGHDT, CDR2 YNNKEL, per germline (reference sequence). This CDR3 comprises 12 residues. The CDR3 sequence: CASSLRQAGYTF. As DNA, the CDR3 is TGTGCCAGCAGCCTTCGACAGGCTGGCTACACCTTC.

The chain combines TRBV5-8 with TRBJ2-3; tentative D call: TRBD2 (5 bases). Trimming removed 4 bases from V and 2 bases from J, with 11 bases in between. The CDR3 loop spans 14 amino acids. Germline V gives CDR1 SGHTS, CDR2 YDEGEE. The CDR3 DNA is TGTGCCAGCAGCCTAGGACGGGACACAGATACGCAGTATTTT. Amino acid sequence: CASSLGRDTDTQYF.

The chain has TRBV27 and TRBJ2-7, with D possibly TRBD2 on 5 matching bases. Germline loops: CDR1 MNHEY, CDR2 SMNVEV (reference sequence). This CDR3 is built from 12 residues. Trimming cost V 5 bases and J 4 bases, with 9 bases left between them. The CDR3 loop reads CASSAEGYEQYF. As DNA, the CDR3 is TGTGCCAGCAGTGCCGAGGGTTACGAGCAGTACTTC.

This chain links TRBV6-1 with TRBJ1-1; TRBD1 aligns across 9 bases. There are 15 residues in the CDR3. Trimming cost V 3 bases and J 11 bases; bases outside gene matches: 13. CDR1 is MNHNS, CDR2 SASEGT, per germline. CDR3 amino acids: CASSERDRVRKLAFF. CDR3 bases: TGTGCCAGCAGTGAGAGGGACAGGGTAAGGAAGTTGGCTTTCTTT.

The CDR3 protein is CASSRGNEQFF. In DNA, the CDR3 is TGTGCCAGTAGTCGGGGGAATGAGCAGTTCTTC. The rearrangement uses TRBV19 and TRBJ2-1, with TRBD2 as a possible D gene (6 bases). This CDR3 is built from 11 residues. CDR1 is LNHDA, CDR2 SQIVND, per germline (reference sequence). The V end lost 5 bases, the J end lost 7 bases, and 6 bases lay between the germline ends.

This clone qualifies as medium-sized. J is TRBJ2-4 and V is TRBV6-2 or TRBV6-3; TRBD1 matches 9 bases. V was clipped by 8 bases and J by 7 bases; unmatched bases: 6. Looked up from germline, CDR1 is MNHEY and CDR2 is SVGEGT. The CDR3 totals 13 residues. CDR3 in amino acids: CASGRDRANIQYF. The CDR3 region has the DNA TGTGCCAGCGGCCGGGACAGGGCGAACATTCAGTACTTC.

The chain carries TRBV5-1 and TRBJ1-1, with 7 nucleotides matching TRBD1. Trimming at V came to 5 bases and at J to 0 bases, leaving 10 bases not matched to a gene. This CDR3 has 16 amino acids. CDR1 and CDR2 (germline): SGHRS, YFSETQ. This CDR3 is CASRPEQGIVNTEAFF. The CDR3 bases are TGCGCCAGCAGGCCGGAACAGGGGATCGTGAACACTGAAGCTTTCTTT.

This chain's CDR3 is CSAIDLSSGNTIYF. Here the CDR3 DNA reads TGCAGTGCTATTGACTTGAGCTCTGGAAACACCATATATTTT. V and J are TRBV20-1 and TRBJ1-3; the D is unclear. The CDR3 sequence is 14 residues long. Trimming shortened V by 4 bases and J by 0 bases, and 10 bases separated the two germline ends. The germline CDR1 and CDR2 sequences are DFQATT and SNEGSKA (reference sequence).

The gene calls are TRBV6-4 and TRBJ1-1; D uncertain. Germline CDR1 reads MRHNA; CDR2 reads SNTAGT. V lost 4 bases and J 0 bases, leaving 6 bases between the germline ends. The CDR3 length is 13 residues. CDR3 protein: CASSVGMNTEAFF. CDR3 nucleotides: TGTGCCAGCAGTGTCGGGATGAACACTGAAGCTTTCTTT.

The V gene is TRBV11-2, the J gene TRBJ2-6; D possibly corresponds to TRBD1 (6 bases). This CDR3 region has 19 residues. Trimming removed 1 base from V and 0 bases from J, with 16 bases in between. Germline lookup yields CDR1 SGHAT and CDR2 FQNNGV. The CDR3: CASSLGALGQSSGANVLTF. The CDR3 region has the DNA TGTGCCAGCAGCTTAGGGGCACTGGGACAAAGCTCTGGGGCCAACGTCCTGACTTTC.

This clone was recorded a few times. The V gene is TRBV6-5, the J gene TRBJ1-1; the match to TRBD1 covers 9 bases. With V trimmed by 5 bases and J by 11 bases, 15 bases remained unmatched. There are 15 residues in the CDR3. The V gene's germline CDR1 is MNHEY and CDR2 SVGAGI. In nucleotides, the CDR3 is TGTGCCAGCAGTCACCCACCTCGGACAGGGGCTTTCGCTTTCTTT. Protein sequence: CASSHPPRTGAFAFF.

The chain carries TRBV7-2 and TRBJ1-3; 9 bases are shared with TRBD1. Losses at the gene ends were 1 base for V and 2 bases for J; bases not matched to a gene: 3. In germline, CDR1 is SGHTA, CDR2 FQGNSA. CDR3 length: 16 residues. The CDR3 reads CASSLEGQGPGNTIYF. CDR3 nucleotides: TGTGCCAGCAGCTTAGAGGGACAGGGCCCTGGAAACACCATATATTTT.

V is TRBV9 and J is TRBJ2-2; no definite D call. The germline V gene encodes CDR1 SGDLS and CDR2 YYNGEE. CDR3 length: 13 residues. V lost 3 bases and J 6 bases, leaving 9 bases between the germline ends. The CDR3 spells CASSDSPSGELFF. In nucleotides, the CDR3 is TGTGCCAGCAGCGACAGCCCGTCCGGGGAGCTGTTTTTT.

The chain recombines TRBV15 with TRBJ2-7; D possibly corresponds to TRBD2 (5 bases). Germline V gene lookup returns CDR1 LNHNV and CDR2 YYDKDF (reference sequence). Trimming removed 0 bases from V and 7 bases from J, with 13 bases in between. The CDR3 has 14 residues. In DNA, the CDR3 is TGTGCCACCAGCAGAGACGGACTCACGGGGGAGCAGTACTTC. Protein product: CATSRDGLTGEQYF.

The chain is built from TRBV5-4 and TRBJ1-2; 8 bases match TRBD1. This CDR3 is 15 amino acids long. Trimming took 4 bases from V and 3 from J; bases not matched to a gene: 8. Per germline, CDR1 SGHNT and CDR2 YYREEE (reference sequence). Here the CDR3 reads CASSLRTGSDYGYTF. The CDR3 DNA is TGTGCCAGCAGCCTCCGGACAGGGTCGGACTATGGCTACACCTTC.

J is TRBJ1-1 and V is TRBV7-9, with D unresolved. Germline CDR1 is SEHNR and CDR2 is FQNEAQ (reference sequence). Trimming removed 2 bases from V and 3 bases from J, with 13 bases in between. This CDR3 is 15 amino acids long. The CDR3 sequence is CASSLLVVEYTEAFF. In DNA, the CDR3 is TGTGCCAGCAGCTTATTGGTGGTAGAGTACACTGAAGCTTTCTTT.

The chain couples TRBV6-5 to TRBJ1-1, with 7 bases identical to TRBD1. The trim removed 2 bases at V and 1 base at J, leaving 7 bases unmatched. The germline V gene encodes CDR1 MNHEY and CDR2 SVGAGI. The CDR3 extends over 16 amino acids. CDR3 DNA: TGTGCCAGCAGTTACGGGCGCACAGGGGCGAACACTGAAGCTTTCTTT. Encoded protein: CASSYGRTGANTEAFF.

V and J are TRBV9 and TRBJ1-4; 7 bases align to TRBD1. J lost 4 bases, V lost 3 bases, and 18 bases had no gene match. The germline V gene has CDR1 SGDLS and CDR2 YYNGEE. The CDR3 loop spans 19 amino acids. The CDR3 region has the DNA TGTGCCAGCAGCGCCCCTCACCCCCGTACAGGGGCTTATAATGAAAAACTGTTTTTT. As protein: CASSAPHPRTGAYNEKLFF.

V and J are TRBV7-2 and TRBJ2-7; TRBD1 agrees at 11 bases. Losses at the gene ends were 5 bases for V and 1 base for J; bases not matched to a gene: 4. The CDR3 totals 15 residues. Germline CDR1 reads SGHTA; CDR2 reads FQGNSA. The CDR3 DNA reads as TGTGCCAGCAGCGAAGGGACAGGGGGGTCCTACGAGCAGTACTTC. Translation gives CASSEGTGGSYEQYF.

The rearrangement uses TRBV10-3 and TRBJ1-2; 10 bases are shared with TRBD1. V gave up 4 bases and J gave up 3 bases; unmatched junction bases: 5. Germline V gives CDR1 ENHRY, CDR2 SYGVKD. This CDR3 region has 15 residues. The CDR3 loop reads CAISGPGTGDYGYTF. The CDR3 DNA is TGTGCCATCAGTGGCCCCGGGACAGGGGACTATGGCTACACCTTC.